A selection of T cell receptor beta chains follows, all from one sample in a study of cytomegalovirus exposure and HLA in healthy donors. Generated by immunoSEQ multiplex PCR, the TCRdb table keeps only in-frame clones and is missing some. The sample lists fewer than 200,000 clones, approximately 86% occurring once. The sample consisted of PBMCs. The receptors come from a man aged 25 to 45 in good health and CMV-seropositive. The CDR3 runs from the conserved cysteine through the conserved F or W. Fields, in order: V gene, D gene, clone size, J gene, CDR3 protein, CDR3 DNA. D genes are given only for firm matches. For some rows the clone size is stated as once, few or many, or as a class when expanded; others skip it.

V gene: TRBV5-6; D gene: .; clone size: .; J gene: TRBJ1-4; CDR3 protein: CASSLFGGTNEKLFF; CDR3 DNA: TGTGCCAGCAGCTTGTTTGGTGGAACTAATGAAAAACTGTTTTTT
V gene: TRBV5-1; D gene: .; clone size: .; J gene: TRBJ1-1; CDR3 protein: CASSPPLNTEAFF; CDR3 DNA: TGCGCCAGCAGCCCCCCATTGAACACTGAAGCTTTCTTT
V gene: TRBV6-5; D gene: .; clone size: .; J gene: TRBJ1-2; CDR3 protein: CASTQGRARYGYTF; CDR3 DNA: TGTGCCAGCACCCAAGGGAGGGCGCGGTATGGCTACACCTTC
V gene: TRBV7-9; D gene: TRBD1; clone size: .; J gene: TRBJ2-7; CDR3 protein: CASSPGQSPWGQYF; CDR3 DNA: TGTGCCAGCAGTCCGGGACAGTCGCCATGGGGGCAGTACTTC
V gene: TRBV29-1; D gene: TRBD1; clone size: .; J gene: TRBJ1-2; CDR3 protein: CSVEDKDRVGGYTF; CDR3 DNA: TGCAGCGTTGAAGATAAGGACAGGGTAGGAGGCTACACCTTC
V gene: TRBV27; D gene: .; clone size: .; J gene: TRBJ2-7; CDR3 protein: CASSFQRASYEQYF; CDR3 DNA: TGTGCCAGCAGTTTTCAGCGGGCGTCCTACGAGCAGTACTTC
V gene: TRBV9; D gene: .; clone size: once; J gene: TRBJ2-7; CDR3 protein: CASTPGSVGSYEQYF; CDR3 DNA: TGTGCCAGCACCCCCGGTTCGGTGGGCTCCTACGAGCAGTACTTC
V gene: TRBV27; D gene: TRBD1; clone size: once; J gene: TRBJ1-2; CDR3 protein: CATSTGADYGYTF; CDR3 DNA: TGTGCCACCTCGACAGGGGCCGACTATGGCTACACCTTC
V gene: TRBV30; D gene: .; clone size: few; J gene: TRBJ2-7; CDR3 protein: CAWTRDTDYEQYF; CDR3 DNA: TGTGCCTGGACCAGGGACACAGACTACGAGCAGTACTTC
V gene: TRBV7-9; D gene: .; clone size: many; J gene: TRBJ1-4; CDR3 protein: CASSPRTGGATNEKLFF; CDR3 DNA: TGTGCCAGCAGCCCCCGTACGGGGGGGGCAACTAATGAAAAACTGTTTTTT
V gene: TRBV28; D gene: .; clone size: .; J gene: TRBJ1-1; CDR3 protein: CASSWSTGLNTEAFF; CDR3 DNA: TGTGCCAGCAGTTGGTCGACAGGATTGAACACTGAAGCTTTCTTT
V gene: TRBV21-1; D gene: .; clone size: few; J gene: TRBJ1-5; CDR3 protein: CASPPRDRNQPQHF; CDR3 DNA: TGTGCCAGCCCCCCCAGGGATCGGAATCAGCCCCAGCATTTT
V gene: TRBV7-2; D gene: .; clone size: .; J gene: TRBJ2-7; CDR3 protein: CASSPATGDPYEQYF; CDR3 DNA: TGTGCCAGCAGCCCCGCTACGGGAGACCCCTACGAGCAGTACTTC
V gene: TRBV29-1; D gene: TRBD1; clone size: .; J gene: TRBJ1-4; CDR3 protein: CSFSGQGPSLTNEKLFF; CDR3 DNA: TGCAGCTTCTCCGGACAGGGCCCAAGTCTAACTAATGAAAAACTGTTTTTT
V gene: TRBV13; D gene: TRBD2; clone size: once; J gene: TRBJ2-1; CDR3 protein: CASSFVRGLAGGRSYNEQFF; CDR3 DNA: TGTGCCAGCAGCTTCGTGAGAGGACTAGCGGGGGGGCGGTCCTACAATGAGCAGTTCTTC
V gene: TRBV6-5; D gene: TRBD2; clone size: .; J gene: TRBJ2-7; CDR3 protein: CASIGRDVENEQYF; CDR3 DNA: TGTGCCAGCATAGGGAGGGACGTAGAGAACGAGCAGTACTTC
V gene: TRBV27; D gene: TRBD2; clone size: .; J gene: TRBJ2-7; CDR3 protein: CASSFLTSGYEQYF; CDR3 DNA: TGTGCCAGCAGTTTTTTGACTAGCGGCTACGAGCAGTACTTC
V gene: TRBV6-5; D gene: TRBD1; clone size: .; J gene: TRBJ1-1; CDR3 protein: CASRHIRDRVGAFF; CDR3 DNA: TGTGCCAGCAGACATATCCGGGACAGGGTGGGCGCTTTCTTT
V gene: TRBV7-2; D gene: TRBD1; clone size: .; J gene: TRBJ2-3; CDR3 protein: CASSLGDRRGTDTQYF; CDR3 DNA: TGTGCCAGCAGCTTAGGGGACAGGCGGGGCACAGATACGCAGTATTTT
V gene: TRBV27; D gene: .; clone size: .; J gene: TRBJ1-1; CDR3 protein: CASSPSTGTNTEAFF; CDR3 DNA: TGTGCCAGCAGCCCCTCGACAGGTACCAACACTGAAGCTTTCTTT
V gene: TRBV18; D gene: .; clone size: .; J gene: TRBJ2-6; CDR3 protein: CATTLSSGANVLTF; CDR3 DNA: TGTGCCACTACCCTATCCTCTGGGGCCAACGTCCTGACTTTC
V gene: TRBV4-1; D gene: TRBD2; clone size: .; J gene: TRBJ2-1; CDR3 protein: CASSQLGGTSFNEQFF; CDR3 DNA: TGCGCCAGCAGCCAATTGGGCGGGACTAGTTTTAATGAGCAGTTCTTC
V gene: TRBV7-8; D gene: .; clone size: .; J gene: TRBJ2-1; CDR3 protein: CASSLKALRSGNEQFF; CDR3 DNA: TGTGCCAGCAGCTTAAAGGCCCTAAGGAGTGGCAATGAGCAGTTCTTC
V gene: TRBV9; D gene: TRBD2; clone size: .; J gene: TRBJ2-7; CDR3 protein: CASSTGTSGWVSTEQYF; CDR3 DNA: TGTGCCAGCAGCACCGGGACTAGCGGATGGGTGTCGACCGAGCAGTACTTC
V gene: TRBV4-2; D gene: .; clone size: .; J gene: TRBJ2-4; CDR3 protein: CASSSLGYRFGSKNIQYF; CDR3 DNA: TGTGCCAGCAGCTCCTTGGGTTACAGGTTTGGGTCCAAAAACATTCAGTACTTC
V gene: TRBV7-2; D gene: TRBD2; clone size: .; J gene: TRBJ2-2; CDR3 protein: CASSSRGGNTGELFF; CDR3 DNA: TGTGCCAGCAGCTCCCGGGGGGGGAACACCGGGGAGCTGTTTTTT
V gene: TRBV19; D gene: .; clone size: .; J gene: TRBJ1-5; CDR3 protein: CASQNSPGGNQPQHF; CDR3 DNA: TGTGCCAGTCAGAATAGCCCGGGGGGCAATCAGCCCCAGCATTTT
V gene: TRBV14; D gene: TRBD2; clone size: once; J gene: TRBJ2-3; CDR3 protein: CASSPLAGGDTQYF; CDR3 DNA: TGTGCCAGCAGCCCCCTGGCGGGAGGGGATACGCAGTATTTT
V gene: TRBV27; D gene: .; clone size: .; J gene: TRBJ1-6; CDR3 protein: CASRLGTAYNSPLHF; CDR3 DNA: TGTGCCAGCCGCCTCGGGACGGCTTATAATTCACCCCTCCACTTT
V gene: TRBV4-1; D gene: .; clone size: .; J gene: TRBJ1-1; CDR3 protein: CASSRWGPADKPEAFF; CDR3 DNA: TGCGCCAGCAGCCGTTGGGGGCCCGCGGATAAACCTGAAGCTTTCTTT
V gene: TRBV6-5; D gene: .; clone size: .; J gene: TRBJ2-1; CDR3 protein: CASSTTGWEQFF; CDR3 DNA: TGTGCCAGCAGTACTACAGGGTGGGAGCAGTTCTTC
V gene: TRBV21-1; D gene: .; clone size: few; J gene: TRBJ1-2; CDR3 protein: CASSKRYRAAHYYGYTF; CDR3 DNA: TGTGCCAGCAGCAAGAGGTACAGGGCGGCTCACTATTATGGCTACACCTTC
V gene: TRBV30; D gene: TRBD2; clone size: .; J gene: TRBJ2-1; CDR3 protein: CACPRGGTFSYNEQFF; CDR3 DNA: TGTGCCTGCCCCCGGGGGGGCACGTTCTCCTACAATGAGCAGTTCTTC